This TCR beta chain originates from a study of shared clonotypes between healthy human individuals. Study information: The plates for each donor numbered three CD4 naive, three CD4 memory, two CD8 naive and one CD8 memory. General study points: The study's rarefaction showed incomplete sorted-subset sequencing despite large depth. Naive subsets generally exceeded memory subsets in estimated richness. In a few donors, around 4.8% of naive CD4 clonotypes appeared in common.

The CDR3 covers 15 residues. The trim removed 4 bases at V and 2 bases at J, leaving 7 bases unmatched. Germline-derived CDR1 and CDR2 are MRHNA and SNTAGT. Sequencing used immunoSEQ multiplex PCR; TCRdb keeps in-frame clones, though not all of them. The sample holds about a million clones, approximately 80% seen once. A note on this clone: Its antigen is currently unknown.

The sequenced sample was memory CD4+ T cells from PBMCs. Subset reported: CD45RA-negative fraction. The sequence came from a man aged 18 to 29 in good health. Some clones in this sample may be carry-over from other donors' samples. This chain connects TRBV6-4 to TRBJ2-7, with 8 bases fitting TRBD2. CDR3 in amino acids: CASSVGGALAYEQYF. Here the CDR3 DNA reads TGTGCCAGCAGTGTCGGGGGGGCGCTTGCCTACGAGCAGTACTTC.